This TCR beta chain was sequenced in a study of T cell responses to AZD1222 COVID-19 vaccine. Findings of the study overall: Females outnumbered males among donors, who were mostly white British; clonal diversity was possibly underestimated. A rise in Spike-specific TCR breadth and depth followed two AZD1222 doses.

This clone turned up a few times. Its specificity is not known. The sample carries other DNA sequences with the same CDR3. Repertoires were generated with immunoSEQ multiplex PCR, while TCRdb's copy carries only in-frame clones and drops some. The table shows roughly 180,000 clones, with around 93% occurring only once. Germline V gives CDR1 SQVTM, CDR2 ANQGSEA. The CDR3 consists of 17 residues. V trimming: 4 bases; J trimming: 7 bases; junction bases outside the gene matches: 17. The V call is TRBV29-1, the J call TRBJ2-1, with TRBD2 matching over 9 bases. Sequences were derived from peripheral blood, sampled 28 days after the second dose of the MenACWY control vaccine. This sequence originates from an adult who received the MenACWY meningococcal vaccine as a control. The DNA of the CDR3 is TGCAGCGTTGTGGGACAGATGGGACTAGCTTCGGGGAATGAGCAGTTCTTC. It codes for CSVVGQMGLASGNEQFF.